This entry lists 6 T cell receptor beta chains sequenced from one sample in a study of T cell clonality in common variable immunodeficiency. TCRdb's table, derived via immunoSEQ multiplex PCR, lists solely in-frame clones and lacks some. This repertoire holds about 37,000 clones, and none appear only once. Sequencing was performed on peripheral blood mononuclear cells. These TCRs come from a person aged 18 to 75 in good health.

This clone has a count of ten or more. The sequenced fragment ends 3 residues before the CDR3 boundary, so the rest is inferred from the germline J gene. V usage is TRBV19 and J usage is TRBJ1-4; D remains unclear. This CDR3 spans 15 amino acids. V lost 6 bases, J lost 0 bases, and 11 bases lay in between. Germline V gene data show CDR1 as LNHDA and CDR2 as SQIVND (reference sequence). The DNA read from the CDR3 is TGTGCCAGTAGAGGCAGATTTGCAACTAATGAAAAA. It specifies CASRGRFATNEK. The CDR3 in its entirety is CASRGRFATNEKLFF.

This clone occurred many times. The read comes to an end 3 residues before the CDR3 does, leaving the germline J gene to fill in the end. The chain links TRBV30 to TRBJ2-3, with a weak D call TRBD1 (5 bases). Germline CDR1 and CDR2: GTSNPN and SVGIG (reference sequence). Deletions cut 5 bases from V and 0 bases from J, with 18 bases between. This CDR3 has 16 residues. The sequenced CDR3 bases are TGTGCCTGGGGGTCCGGGCAGGGCTCTAGCACAGATACG. Translated: CAWGSGQGSSTDT. The full CDR3 reads CAWGSGQGSSTDTQYF.

This clone has at least ten counts. The read terminates 3 residues ahead of where the CDR3 ends, so the germline J gene completes it. The chain combines TRBV12-5 with TRBJ1-5, with 7 bases identical to TRBD1. The germline CDR1 and CDR2 sequences are LGHNT and FRNRAP. CDR3 length equals 16 residues. V lost 7 bases to trimming and J lost 3 bases; unmatched junction nucleotides: 12. The CDR3 loop reads CASVSTTGQVNQPQHF. The covered CDR3 bases are TGTGCTAGTGTGTCCACGACAGGGCAGGTCAATCAGCCC.

This clone was picked up many times. Compared with germline, one end of the junction differs, possibly owing to a read error. The CDR3 end falls 3 residues outside the read, so it is completed with the germline J gene. The V gene is TRBV7-4, the J gene TRBJ2-1, with a weak D call TRBD2 (5 bases). The CDR3 length is 14 residues. Germline V gives CDR1 SGHVT, CDR2 SQSDAQ. Incomplete CDR3 DNA: TGCACCAGCAGCTTTAGCGTTTCCTACAATGAG. Amino acids: CTSSFSVSYNE. The whole CDR3 is CTSSFSVSYNEQFF.

In this sample, this clone turned up many times. The read ends 3 residues shy of where the CDR3 ends; the end is completed using the germline J gene. This chain joins TRBV12-3 or TRBV12-4 and TRBJ2-1, with 8 positions matching TRBD2. The CDR3 length is 15 residues. V shed 3 bases, J shed 9 bases, and the junction held 10 bases outside the gene matches. The CDR3 reads CASSFLSGTVGEQFF. The part of the CDR3 DNA that was read is TGTGCCAGCAGTTTTCTTAGCGGGACTGTCGGTGAG.

This clone was observed at least ten times. Read coverage stops 3 residues before the CDR3 terminus; the germline J gene supplies the remainder. V and J are TRBV5-1 and TRBJ1-4, with TRBD1 as a possible D gene (5 bases). Deletions cut 4 bases from V and 0 bases from J, with 10 bases between. The CDR3 consists of 15 residues. CDR1 is SGHRS, CDR2 YFSETQ, per germline. The covered CDR3 bases are TGCGCCAGCAGCGGTCAGGGTGCAACTAATGAAAAA. Its translation is CASSGQGATNEK. The entire CDR3 sequence reads CASSGQGATNEKLFF.